A selection of T cell receptor beta chains follows, all from one sample in a study of blood T cell repertoires in COVID-19. Using immunoSEQ multiplex PCR, the repertoire was profiled, and TCRdb retains in-frame clones only, with some absent. The data contain roughly 250,000 clones, about 85% of them singletons. The sequencing sample was made of peripheral blood. The receptors come from a man between 60 and 70 years old who had recovered from COVID-19. The CDR3 runs from the conserved cysteine through the conserved F or W. A D gene is named only where the DNA matches it firmly. Clone size is stated in some rows and not others, as once, few, many or a class when expanded.

v_gene	j_gene	abundance	d_gene	CDR3aa	CDR3nt
TRBV6-5	TRBJ1-5	NA	NA	CASSYDPGGNQPQHF	TGTGCCAGCAGTTATGATCCAGGGGGCAATCAGCCCCAGCATTTT
TRBV3-1/TRBV3-2	TRBJ1-1	NA	NA	CASSFPRAGITEAFF	TGTGCCAGCAGCTTTCCTCGGGCAGGGATAACTGAAGCTTTCTTT
TRBV28	TRBJ2-7	once	NA	CASSLIPTGEQYF	TGTGCCAGCAGTTTAATCCCGACAGGAGAGCAGTACTTC
TRBV6-5	TRBJ1-1	NA	NA	CASSHPPGEAFF	TGTGCCAGCAGCCACCCCCCAGGCGAAGCTTTCTTT
TRBV6-5	TRBJ1-2	NA	NA	CASSFSSAKDYGYTF	TGTGCCAGCAGTTTCTCCAGCGCGAAAGACTATGGCTACACCTTC
TRBV5-4	TRBJ2-7	NA	TRBD2	CASRTGTSGGFYEQYF	TGTGCCAGCAGAACCGGGACTAGCGGGGGGTTCTACGAGCAGTACTTC
TRBV27	TRBJ2-1	NA	TRBD1	CASSLGYSGTGINEQFF	TGTGCCAGCAGTTTAGGGTACTCGGGGACAGGGATTAATGAGCAGTTCTTC
TRBV10-3	TRBJ1-6	many	NA	CAIMGGARNSPLHF	TGTGCCATCATGGGGGGGGCAAGAAATTCACCCCTCCACTTT
TRBV29-1	TRBJ1-2	few	TRBD1	CSVEGRQGVHGYTF	TGCAGCGTTGAGGGCAGACAGGGGGTTCATGGCTACACCTTC
TRBV7-8	TRBJ2-1	NA	TRBD2	CASSLGPLSGGAHEQFF	TGTGCCAGCAGCTTAGGCCCTCTTAGCGGGGGGGCCCATGAGCAGTTCTTC
TRBV7-3	TRBJ2-3	NA	NA	CASSSRQEDTQYF	TGTGCCAGCAGCTCACGACAAGAAGATACGCAGTATTTT
TRBV4-2	TRBJ1-2	NA	TRBD1	CASSHQGQLNYGYTF	TGTGCCAGCAGCCACCAGGGACAGCTTAACTATGGCTACACCTTC
TRBV3-1/TRBV3-2	TRBJ2-5	NA	TRBD1	CASSRDRIQETQYF	TGTGCCAGCAGCCGGGACAGAATTCAAGAGACCCAGTACTTC
TRBV7-9	TRBJ1-1	NA	NA	CASSLVAGNTEAFF	TGTGCCAGCAGCTTAGTTGCAGGGAACACTGAAGCTTTCTTT
TRBV12-3/TRBV12-4	TRBJ1-6	few	NA	CASSLHYNSPLHF	TGTGCCAGCAGTTTACACTATAATTCACCCCTCCACTTT
TRBV6-2/TRBV6-3	TRBJ1-2	NA	NA	CASSHDSRGYTF	TGTGCCAGCAGTCATGACAGTAGGGGCTACACCTTC
TRBV7-9	TRBJ2-5	NA	NA	CASSLGAGQRETQYF	TGTGCCAGCAGCTTAGGGGCGGGACAGAGAGAGACCCAGTACTTC
TRBV7-9	TRBJ1-4	NA	TRBD1	CASSLTGGQEKLFF	TGTGCCAGCAGCCTAACAGGGGGGCAGGAAAAACTGTTTTTT
TRBV7-8	TRBJ2-7	NA	TRBD2	CASSLATGTTRYEQYF	TGTGCCAGCAGCTTAGCAACCGGGACTACGCGCTACGAGCAGTACTTC
TRBV19	TRBJ2-7	NA	TRBD1	CASSSTGTGPSRRYEQYF	TGTGCCAGTAGTTCAACCGGGACAGGTCCATCCCGCCGCTACGAGCAGTACTTC
TRBV6-5	TRBJ2-7	few	NA	CASLGVQNYEQYF	TGTGCCAGTTTGGGAGTTCAGAACTACGAGCAGTACTTC
TRBV7-7	TRBJ2-5	NA	NA	CASSPKDRHQTTQYF	TGTGCTAGCAGCCCAAAGGACAGACACCAAACGACCCAGTACTTC
TRBV5-5	TRBJ1-3	few	TRBD1	CASSLSSRGSSGNTIYF	TGTGCCAGCAGCTTATCGAGCAGGGGGAGCTCTGGAAACACCATATATTTT
TRBV30	TRBJ1-5	few	TRBD1	CAWSVLAGGHSNQPQHF	TGTGCCTGGAGTGTACTGGCAGGGGGTCATTCGAATCAGCCCCAGCATTTT
TRBV4-2	TRBJ1-5	NA	NA	CASSQGAEQSPQHF	TGTGCCAGCAGCCAAGGGGCCGAACAGTCCCCCCAGCATTTT
TRBV11-2	TRBJ1-1	NA	NA	CASSPGRGGAFF	TGTGCCAGCAGCCCAGGTCGAGGGGGAGCTTTCTTT
TRBV5-4	TRBJ1-4	once	TRBD1	CASSRDRGSEKLFF	TGTGCCAGCAGCCGTGACAGGGGAAGTGAAAAACTGTTTTTT